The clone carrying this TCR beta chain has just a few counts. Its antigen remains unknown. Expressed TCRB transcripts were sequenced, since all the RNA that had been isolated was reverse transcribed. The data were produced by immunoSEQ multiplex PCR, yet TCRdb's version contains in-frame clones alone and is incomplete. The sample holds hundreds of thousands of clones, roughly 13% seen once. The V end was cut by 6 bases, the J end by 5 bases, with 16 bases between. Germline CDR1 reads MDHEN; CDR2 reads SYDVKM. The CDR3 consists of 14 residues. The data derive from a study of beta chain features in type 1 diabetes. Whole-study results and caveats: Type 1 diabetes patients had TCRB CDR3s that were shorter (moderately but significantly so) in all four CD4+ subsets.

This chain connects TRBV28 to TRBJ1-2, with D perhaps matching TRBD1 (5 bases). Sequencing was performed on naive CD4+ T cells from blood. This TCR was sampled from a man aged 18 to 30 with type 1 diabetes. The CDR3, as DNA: TGTGCCAGCAGAATACCCGACAGACTATATGGCTACACCTTC. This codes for CASRIPDRLYGYTF.